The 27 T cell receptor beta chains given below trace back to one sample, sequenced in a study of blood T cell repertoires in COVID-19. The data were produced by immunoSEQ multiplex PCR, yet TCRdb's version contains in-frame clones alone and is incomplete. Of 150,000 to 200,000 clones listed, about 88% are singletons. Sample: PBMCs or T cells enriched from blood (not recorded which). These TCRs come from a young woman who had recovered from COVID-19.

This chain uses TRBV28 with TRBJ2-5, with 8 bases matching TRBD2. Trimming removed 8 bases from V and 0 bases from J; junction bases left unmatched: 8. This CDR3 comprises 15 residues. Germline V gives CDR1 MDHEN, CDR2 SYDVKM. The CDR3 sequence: CASAGGGGNQETQYF. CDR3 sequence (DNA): TGTGCCAGCGCCGGGGGCGGGGGGAACCAAGAGACCCAGTACTTC.

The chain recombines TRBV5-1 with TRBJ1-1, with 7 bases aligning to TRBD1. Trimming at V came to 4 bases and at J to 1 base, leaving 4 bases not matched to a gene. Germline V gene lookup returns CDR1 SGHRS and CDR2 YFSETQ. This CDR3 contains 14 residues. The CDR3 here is CASSTWTGNTEAFF. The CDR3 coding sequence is TGCGCCAGCAGCACCTGGACAGGGAACACTGAAGCTTTCTTT. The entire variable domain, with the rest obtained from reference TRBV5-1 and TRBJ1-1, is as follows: KAGVTQTPRYLIKTRGQQVTLSCSPISGHRSVSWYQQTPGQGLQFLFEYFSETQRNKGNFPGRFSGRQFSNSRSEMNVSTLELGDSALYLCASSTWTGNTEAFFGQGTRLTVV.

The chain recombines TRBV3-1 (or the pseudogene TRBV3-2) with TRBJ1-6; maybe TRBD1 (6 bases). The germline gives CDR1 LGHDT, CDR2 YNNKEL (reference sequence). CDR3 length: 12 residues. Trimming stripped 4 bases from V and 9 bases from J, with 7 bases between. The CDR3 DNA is TGTGCCAGCAGCCCACAGGGTTCACCCCTCCACTTT. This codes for CASSPQGSPLHF.

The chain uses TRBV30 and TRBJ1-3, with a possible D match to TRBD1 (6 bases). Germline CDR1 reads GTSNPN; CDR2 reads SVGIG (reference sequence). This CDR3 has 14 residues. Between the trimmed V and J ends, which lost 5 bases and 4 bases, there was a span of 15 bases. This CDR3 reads CAWEDRGSGNTIYF. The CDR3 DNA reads TGTGCCTGGGAAGATAGGGGGTCAGGAAACACCATATATTTT.

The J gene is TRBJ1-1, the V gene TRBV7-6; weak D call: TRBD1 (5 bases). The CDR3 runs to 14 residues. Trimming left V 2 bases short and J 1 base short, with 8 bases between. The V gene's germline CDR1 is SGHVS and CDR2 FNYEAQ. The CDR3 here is CASSLTGENTEAFF. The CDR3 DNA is TGTGCCAGCAGCTTAACAGGAGAGAACACTGAAGCTTTCTTT.

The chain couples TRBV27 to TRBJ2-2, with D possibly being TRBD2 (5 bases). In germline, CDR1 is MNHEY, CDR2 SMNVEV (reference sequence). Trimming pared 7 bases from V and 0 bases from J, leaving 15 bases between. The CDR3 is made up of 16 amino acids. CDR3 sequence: CASTIGDYSNTGELFF. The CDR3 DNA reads TGTGCCAGCACCATCGGAGACTACTCGAACACCGGGGAGCTGTTTTTT.

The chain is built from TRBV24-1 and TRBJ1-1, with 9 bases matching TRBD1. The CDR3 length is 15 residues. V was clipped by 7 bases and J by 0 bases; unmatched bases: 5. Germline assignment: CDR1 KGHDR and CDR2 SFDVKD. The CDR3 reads CATRPGTGMNTEAFF. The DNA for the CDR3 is TGTGCCACCAGACCCGGGACAGGGATGAACACTGAAGCTTTCTTT.

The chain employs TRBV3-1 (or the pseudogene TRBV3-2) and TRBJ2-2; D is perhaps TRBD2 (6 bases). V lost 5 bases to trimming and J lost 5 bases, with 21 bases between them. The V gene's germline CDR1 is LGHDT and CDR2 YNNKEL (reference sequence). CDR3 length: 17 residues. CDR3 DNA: TGTGCCAGCAGCGTAATGGGAAGGGGAGGAAGGACCGGGGAGCTGTTTTTT. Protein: CASSVMGRGGRTGELFF.

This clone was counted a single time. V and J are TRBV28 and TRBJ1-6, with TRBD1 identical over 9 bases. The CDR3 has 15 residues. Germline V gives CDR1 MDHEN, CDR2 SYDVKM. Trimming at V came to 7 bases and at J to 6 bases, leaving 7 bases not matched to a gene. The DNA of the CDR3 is TGTGCCAGCATTCTACAGGGGGCGTCTAATTCACCCCTCCACTTT. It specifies CASILQGASNSPLHF.

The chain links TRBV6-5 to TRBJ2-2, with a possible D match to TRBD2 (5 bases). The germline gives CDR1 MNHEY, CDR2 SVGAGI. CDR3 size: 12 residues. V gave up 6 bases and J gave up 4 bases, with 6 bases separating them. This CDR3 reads CASSRGTGELFF. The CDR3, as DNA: TGTGCCAGCAGCCGGGGCACCGGGGAGCTGTTTTTT.

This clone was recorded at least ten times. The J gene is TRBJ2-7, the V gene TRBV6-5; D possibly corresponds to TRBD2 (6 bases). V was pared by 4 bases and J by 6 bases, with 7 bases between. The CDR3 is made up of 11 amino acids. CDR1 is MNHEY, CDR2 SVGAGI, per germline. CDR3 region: CASSFGGEQYF. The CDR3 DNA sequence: TGTGCCAGCAGTTTCGGGGGCGAGCAGTACTTC.

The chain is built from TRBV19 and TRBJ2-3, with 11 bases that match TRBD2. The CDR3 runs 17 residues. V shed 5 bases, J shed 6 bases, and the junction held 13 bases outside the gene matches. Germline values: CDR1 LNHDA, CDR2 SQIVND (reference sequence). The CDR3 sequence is CASSSTSGGPIQDTQYF. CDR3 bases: TGTGCCAGTAGTTCCACTAGCGGGGGCCCTATTCAGGATACGCAGTATTTT.

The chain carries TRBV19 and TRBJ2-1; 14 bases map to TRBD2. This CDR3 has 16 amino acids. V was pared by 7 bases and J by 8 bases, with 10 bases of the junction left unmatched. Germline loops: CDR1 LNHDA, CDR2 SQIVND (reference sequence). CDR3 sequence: CASTGTSGGPGDEQFF. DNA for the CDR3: TGTGCCAGTACCGGGACTAGCGGGGGCCCGGGGGATGAGCAGTTCTTC.

The CDR3 region is CASSYRTASNTGELFF. Here the CDR3 DNA reads TGTGCCAGCAGCTATCGGACAGCAAGTAACACCGGGGAGCTGTTTTTT. The chain is built from TRBV13 and TRBJ2-2; D is perhaps TRBD1 (6 bases). Trimming stripped 4 bases from V and 2 bases from J, with 14 bases between. Germline CDR1 is PRHDT and CDR2 is FYEKMQ (reference sequence). This CDR3 comprises 16 residues. Full variable domain (rest looked up from reference TRBV13 and TRBJ2-2): AAGVIQSPRHLIKEKRETATLKCYPIPRHDTVYWYQQGPGQDPQFLISFYEKMQSDKGSIPDRFSAQQFSDYHSELNMSSLELGDSALYFCASSYRTASNTGELFFGEGSRLTVL.

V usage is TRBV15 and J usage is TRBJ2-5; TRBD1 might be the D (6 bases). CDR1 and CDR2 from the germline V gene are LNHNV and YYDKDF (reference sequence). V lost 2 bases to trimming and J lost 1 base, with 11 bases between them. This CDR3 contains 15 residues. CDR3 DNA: TGTGCCACCAGCAGAAACGGACAGCTCCAAGAGACCCAGTACTTC. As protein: CATSRNGQLQETQYF. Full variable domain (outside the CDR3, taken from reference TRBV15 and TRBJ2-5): DAMVIQNPRYQVTQFGKPVTLSCSQTLNHNVMYWYQQKSSQAPKLLFHYYDKDFNNEADTPDNFQSRRPNTSFCFLDIRSPGLGDTAMYLCATSRNGQLQETQYFGPGTRLLVL.

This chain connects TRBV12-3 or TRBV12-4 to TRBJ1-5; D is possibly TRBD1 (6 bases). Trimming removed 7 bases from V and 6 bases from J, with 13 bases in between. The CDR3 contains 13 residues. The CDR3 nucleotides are TGTGCCAGCAACAGGGTTAGGGGTCAGCCCCAGCATTTT. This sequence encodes CASNRVRGQPQHF.

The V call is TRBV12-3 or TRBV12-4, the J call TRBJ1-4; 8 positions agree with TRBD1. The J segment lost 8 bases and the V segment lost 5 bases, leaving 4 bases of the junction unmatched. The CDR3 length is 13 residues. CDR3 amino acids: CASSPQGGEKLFF. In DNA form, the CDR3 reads TGTGCCAGCAGTCCACAGGGGGGGGAAAAACTGTTTTTT.

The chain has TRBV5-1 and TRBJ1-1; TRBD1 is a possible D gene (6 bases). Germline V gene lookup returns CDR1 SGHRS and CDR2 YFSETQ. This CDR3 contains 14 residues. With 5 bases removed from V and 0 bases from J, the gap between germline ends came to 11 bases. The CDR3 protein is CASRSGHMNTEAFF. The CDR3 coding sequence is TGCGCCAGCAGATCGGGACATATGAACACTGAAGCTTTCTTT.

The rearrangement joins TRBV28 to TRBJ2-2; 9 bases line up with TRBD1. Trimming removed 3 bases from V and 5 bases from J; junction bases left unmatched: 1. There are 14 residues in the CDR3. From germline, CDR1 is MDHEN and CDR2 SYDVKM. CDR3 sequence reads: CASSLDRGTGELFF. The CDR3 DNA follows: TGTGCCAGCAGTTTGGACAGGGGAACCGGGGAGCTGTTTTTT.

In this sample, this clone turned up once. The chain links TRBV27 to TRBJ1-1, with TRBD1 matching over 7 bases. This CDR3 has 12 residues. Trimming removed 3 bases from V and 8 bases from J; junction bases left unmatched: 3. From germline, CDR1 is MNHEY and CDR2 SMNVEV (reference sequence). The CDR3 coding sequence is TGTGCCAGCAGTTTCCTACAGGGGGAAGCTTTCTTT. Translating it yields CASSFLQGEAFF.

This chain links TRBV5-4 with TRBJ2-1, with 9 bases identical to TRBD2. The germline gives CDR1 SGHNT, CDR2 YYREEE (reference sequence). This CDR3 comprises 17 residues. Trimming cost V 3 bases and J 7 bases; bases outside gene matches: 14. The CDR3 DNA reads TGTGCCAGCAGCTCGACTAGCGGTCCACGGAGGGGGAATGAGCAGTTCTTC. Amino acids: CASSSTSGPRRGNEQFF.

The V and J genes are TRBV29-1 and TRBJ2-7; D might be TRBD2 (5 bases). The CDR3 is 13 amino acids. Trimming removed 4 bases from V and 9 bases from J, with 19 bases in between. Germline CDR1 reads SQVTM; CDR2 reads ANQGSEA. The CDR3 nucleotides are TGCAGCGTTGCTCCCAGCGGAGAGACGGCGCAGTACTTC. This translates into CSVAPSGETAQYF.

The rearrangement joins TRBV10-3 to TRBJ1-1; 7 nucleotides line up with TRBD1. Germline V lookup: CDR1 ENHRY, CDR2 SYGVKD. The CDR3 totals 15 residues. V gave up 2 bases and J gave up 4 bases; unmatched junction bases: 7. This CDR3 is CAISERGLNGTEAFF. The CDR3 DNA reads TGTGCCATCAGTGAGAGGGGGCTTAACGGCACTGAAGCTTTCTTT.

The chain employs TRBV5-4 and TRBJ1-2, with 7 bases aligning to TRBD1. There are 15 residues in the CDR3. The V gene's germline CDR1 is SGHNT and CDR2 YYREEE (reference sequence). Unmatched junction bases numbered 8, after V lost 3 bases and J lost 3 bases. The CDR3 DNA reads TGTGCCAGCAGCTCCGCCGCCGGGACAGACTATGGCTACACCTTC. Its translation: CASSSAAGTDYGYTF.

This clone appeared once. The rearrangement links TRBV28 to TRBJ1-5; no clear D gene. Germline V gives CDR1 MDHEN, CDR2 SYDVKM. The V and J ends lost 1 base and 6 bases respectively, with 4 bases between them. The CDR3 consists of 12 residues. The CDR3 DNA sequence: TGTGCCAGCAGTTTATCCCGTCAGCCCCAGCATTTT. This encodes CASSLSRQPQHF. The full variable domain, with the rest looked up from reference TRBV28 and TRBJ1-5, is DVKVTQSSRYLVKRTGEKVFLECVQDMDHENMFWYRQDPGLGLRLIYFSYDVKMKEKGDIPEGYSVSREKKERFSLILESASTNQTSMYLCASSLSRQPQHFGDGTRLSIL.

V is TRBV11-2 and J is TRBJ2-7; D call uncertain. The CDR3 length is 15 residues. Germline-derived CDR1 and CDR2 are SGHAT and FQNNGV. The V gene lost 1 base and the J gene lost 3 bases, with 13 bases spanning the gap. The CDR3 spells CASSLGGGSGYEQYF. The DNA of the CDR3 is TGTGCCAGCAGCTTAGGAGGTGGGTCCGGCTACGAGCAGTACTTC. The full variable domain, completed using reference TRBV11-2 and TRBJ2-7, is EAGVAQSPRYKIIEKRQSVAFWCNPISGHATLYWYQQILGQGPKLLIQFQNNGVVDDSQLPKDRFSAERLKGVDSTLKIQPAKLEDSAVYLCASSLGGGSGYEQYFGPGTRLTVT.

The CDR3 region has the DNA TGTGCCAGCAGCGCAGGGTACACTGAAGCTTTCTTT. It encodes CASSAGYTEAFF. The rearrangement joins TRBV9 to TRBJ1-1; D is perhaps TRBD1 (5 bases). V was shortened by 3 bases and J by 3 bases, with 6 bases between the two germline ends. Germline CDR1 SGDLS, CDR2 YYNGEE. This CDR3 spans 12 amino acids.